This TCR beta chain was sequenced for a study of blood T cells in healthy people across ages. The CDR3 runs to 16 residues. Trimming cost V 4 bases and J 7 bases, with 21 bases left between them. Germline loops: CDR1 SGHDT, CDR2 YYEEEE. This clonotype was observed a few times. As yet, its antigen is unknown. Study conclusions and caveats: No one knew whether donors had CMV, which possibly confounded expanded clonotype changes. Strongly correlated with naive T cell percentage was TCR beta diversity.

Primed by a sample-barcoded 5' primer and a J-beta primer mix, a second PCR proceeded for about 6 to 11 cycles. At least 2.5 million CDR3-containing paired-end reads were obtained per sample. TCRdb recomputed calls from the 5' RACE reads with MiXCR, one row per CDR3 protein. The sample has 910,000 or so distinct CDR3 sequences; just over 50% are singletons. The receptor comes from a woman aged 55 to 70 in good health. V is TRBV5-6 and J is TRBJ2-1; D perhaps matches TRBD2 (5 bases). The sample taken for sequencing was blood. The CDR3 protein is CASSHTMGGLTNEQFF. The DNA of the CDR3 is TGTGCCAGCAGCCACACAATGGGTGGACTCACTAATGAGCAGTTCTTC. Full variable domain (missing parts from reference TRBV5-6 and TRBJ2-1): DAGVTQSPTHLIKTRGQQVTLRCSPKSGHDTVSWYQQALGQGPQFIFQYYEEEERQRGNFPDRFSGHQFPNYSSELNVNALLLGDSALYLCASSHTMGGLTNEQFFGPGTRLTVL.